The 5 T cell receptor beta chains given below trace back to one sample, sequenced in a study of cytomegalovirus exposure and HLA in healthy donors. The study ran its PCR with 60 Vbeta and 13 Jbeta primers. Only in-frame clones appear in the TCRdb table, and some are missing; sequencing was by immunoSEQ multiplex PCR. The sample includes fewer than 150,000 clones, 80% of them seen just once. Source material: PBMCs. The receptors were gathered from a man aged 35-49 years in good health and CMV-seropositive.

The CDR3 loop reads CASSYRGGDGYTF. As DNA, the CDR3 is TGTGCCAGCAGCTATAGGGGGGGAGATGGCTACACCTTC. The rearrangement links TRBV27 to TRBJ1-2; a weak D match, TRBD1 (6 bases). This CDR3 spans 13 amino acids. Trimming pared 6 bases from V and 6 bases from J, leaving 14 bases between. CDR1 is MNHEY and CDR2 is SMNVEV in the germline V gene (reference sequence).

The V and J genes are TRBV4-2 and TRBJ1-4; D unclear. V dropped 1 base and J dropped 0 bases, with 3 bases sitting between them. Germline assignment: CDR1 LGHNA and CDR2 YNFKEQ. The CDR3 sequence is 14 residues long. The CDR3 loop is CASSQGATNEKLFF. CDR3 bases: TGTGCCAGCAGCCAAGGAGCAACTAATGAAAAACTGTTTTTT.

The rearrangement uses TRBV5-1 and TRBJ1-4, with a tentative D call TRBD1 (6 bases). The germline V and J ends were trimmed by 4 bases and 1 base, with 8 bases remaining between them. From germline, CDR1 is SGHRS and CDR2 YFSETQ. CDR3 size: 14 residues. CDR3 loop: CASSPGQTNEKLFF. DNA for the CDR3: TGCGCCAGCAGCCCGGGACAAACTAATGAAAAACTGTTTTTT.

The gene calls are TRBV6-5 and TRBJ2-2, with D possibly matching TRBD1 (5 bases). This CDR3 region has 14 residues. V was cut by 6 bases and J by 1 base, with 9 bases left in between. Germline V gene data show CDR1 as MNHEY and CDR2 as SVGAGI. The CDR3: CASSRQQNTGELFF. DNA for the CDR3: TGTGCCAGCAGCAGACAGCAGAACACCGGGGAGCTGTTTTTT.

The V gene is TRBV4-3, the J gene TRBJ1-4; D possibly corresponds to TRBD1 (6 bases). The V gene lost 4 bases and the J gene lost 10 bases, with 16 bases spanning the gap. The CDR3 is 14 amino acids. Looked up from germline, CDR1 is LGHNA and CDR2 is YSLEER. DNA of the CDR3: TGCGCCAGCAGCCTCCGGGGGGGGCAGGGAAAACTGTTTTTT. It yields the protein CASSLRGGQGKLFF.